This T cell receptor beta chain is from a study of T-cell reconstitution after alpha-beta-depleted transplantation in children. The TCRbeta library was prepared with unique molecular identifiers. Using its own MiXCR run on the PCR reads, TCRdb lists one record per CDR3 protein. The data contain about 200,000 distinct CDR3 sequences, roughly 6% of them singletons. This clonotype was observed many times. No antigen is known for it. CDR3 length: 11 amino acids. Between the trimmed V and J ends, which lost 5 bases and 8 bases, there was a span of 6 bases. CDR1 is PRHDT and CDR2 is FYEKMQ in the germline V gene (reference sequence). Findings and limits, study-wide: Newly produced T cells mostly accounted for T-cell counts and diversity one year post-transplant. The study reportedly traced alpha-beta T cells about two months after transplant to several hundred expanded graft clones. Several patients had high TCRbeta diversity at day 60; it came from surviving recipient T cells and thymic progenitors.

The sample consisted of PBMCs, taken before TCRalphabeta/CD19-depleted stem cell transplant. This chain connects TRBV13 to TRBJ1-4, with D unclear. The receptor comes from a girl less than two years old with combined immunodeficiency, due to receive a stem cell transplant. The CDR3 region is CASSMGEKLFF. The DNA for the CDR3 is TGTGCCAGCAGCATGGGGGAAAAACTGTTTTTT.